The present TCR beta chain was sequenced within a study of neoadjuvant nivolumab and ipilimumab in lung cancer. Clones were sequenced by immunoSEQ multiplex PCR, and TCRdb holds only the in-frame ones, with some missing. Among 39,000 or so clones listed, 75% to 90% were seen once. With regard to this clone: Its antigen is not known.

Study findings and constraints: Blood richness before therapy tracked richness in tumors resected after neoadjuvant therapy. A small number of samples were TCR sequenced. TCR richness and clonality were higher in tumors than adjacent uninvolved lung. From pretherapy to surgery, tumor richness and clonality rose with dual therapy.

The clonotype was recovered from an adult with non-small cell lung cancer. The specimen comprised peripheral blood, sampled before neoadjuvant nivolumab, alone or with ipilimumab.

Here the CDR3 reads CASSPPYSAGATDTQYF. The CDR3 nucleotides read TGTGCCAGCAGCCCGCCGTACTCAGCGGGAGCTACAGATACGCAGTATTTT. The chain recombines TRBV7-8 with TRBJ2-3, with 8 bases matching TRBD2. Trimming at V came to 5 bases and at J to 3 bases, leaving 13 bases not matched to a gene. The CDR3 has 17 amino acids. The germline V gene encodes CDR1 SGHVS and CDR2 FQNEAQ.